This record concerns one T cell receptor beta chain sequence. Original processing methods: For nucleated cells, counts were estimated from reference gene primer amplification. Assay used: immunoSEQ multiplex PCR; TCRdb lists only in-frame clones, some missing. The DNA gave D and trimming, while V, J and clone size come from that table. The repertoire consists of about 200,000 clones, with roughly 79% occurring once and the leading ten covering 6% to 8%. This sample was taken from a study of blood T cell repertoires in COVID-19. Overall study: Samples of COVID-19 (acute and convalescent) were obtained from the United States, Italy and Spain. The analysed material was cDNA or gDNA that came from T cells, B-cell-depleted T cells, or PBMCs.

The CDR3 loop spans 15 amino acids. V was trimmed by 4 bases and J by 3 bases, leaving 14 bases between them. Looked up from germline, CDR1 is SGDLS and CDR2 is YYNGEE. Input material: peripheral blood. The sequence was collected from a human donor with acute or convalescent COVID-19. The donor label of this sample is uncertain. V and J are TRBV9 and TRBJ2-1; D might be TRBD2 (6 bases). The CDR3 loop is CASSPSSELYNEQFF. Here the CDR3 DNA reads TGTGCCAGCAGCCCCTCTAGCGAACTCTACAATGAGCAGTTCTTC.